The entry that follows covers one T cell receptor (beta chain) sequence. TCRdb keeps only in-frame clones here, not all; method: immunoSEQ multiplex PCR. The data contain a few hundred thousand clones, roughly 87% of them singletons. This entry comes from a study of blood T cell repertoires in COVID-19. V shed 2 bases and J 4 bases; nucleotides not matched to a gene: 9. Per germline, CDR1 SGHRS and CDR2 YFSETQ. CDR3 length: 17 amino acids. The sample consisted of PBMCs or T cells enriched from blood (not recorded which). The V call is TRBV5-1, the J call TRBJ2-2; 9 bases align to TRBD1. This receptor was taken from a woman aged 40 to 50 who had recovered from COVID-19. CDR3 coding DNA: TGCGCCAGCAGCTTACAGGGGGCTAATTTCGCCACCGGGGAGCTGTTTTTT. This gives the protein CASSLQGANFATGELFF.